This is a list of T cell receptor beta chains from one sample in a study of blood T cells in healthy people across ages. Using its own MiXCR run on the 5' RACE reads, TCRdb lists one record per CDR3 protein. The sample lists about 1,800,000 distinct CDR3 sequences; roughly 30% were seen once. Sequenced sample: blood. Receptors originate from a woman aged 30 to 39 in good health. Each CDR3 is given with its conserved first and last residue. Fields, in order: CDR3 protein, CDR3 DNA, V gene, D gene, J gene, clone size. The D gene is left open where the match is weak. Clone size, where shown, is once, few, many, or a class for clones that have expanded.

cdr3_aa: CASSPPKGPSPYEQYF
cdr3_nt: TGTGCCAGCAGTCCACCGAAGGGACCGAGCCCTTACGAGCAGTACTTC
v_call: TRBV6-2/TRBV6-3
d_call: .
j_call: TRBJ2-7
clone_size: .

cdr3_aa: CASSYADRLAGPQHF
cdr3_nt: TGTGCCAGCAGCTACGCCGACAGACTAGCTGGGCCCCAGCATTTT
v_call: TRBV7-9
d_call: .
j_call: TRBJ1-5
clone_size: .

cdr3_aa: CASSSTQGDTDTQYF
cdr3_nt: TGTGCCAGCAGTTCTACACAGGGGGACACAGATACGCAGTATTTT
v_call: TRBV6-6
d_call: TRBD1
j_call: TRBJ2-3
clone_size: few

cdr3_aa: CASSQGGDYYNEQFF
cdr3_nt: TGTGCCAGCAGCCAAGGCGGAGACTATTACAATGAGCAGTTCTTC
v_call: TRBV14
d_call: .
j_call: TRBJ2-1
clone_size: few

cdr3_aa: CASSLAWGSDTF
cdr3_nt: TGTGCCAGCAGCTTGGCCTGGGGTTCGGACACCTTC
v_call: TRBV5-6
d_call: .
j_call: TRBJ1-2
clone_size: once

cdr3_aa: CASSLVPYSTDTQYF
cdr3_nt: TGTGCCAGCAGCTTAGTTCCCTACAGCACAGATACGCAGTATTTT
v_call: TRBV11-2
d_call: .
j_call: TRBJ2-3
clone_size: few

cdr3_aa: CSAREAGQPSQPQHF
cdr3_nt: TGCAGTGCTAGAGAAGCGGGACAGCCGTCGCAGCCCCAGCATTTT
v_call: TRBV20-1
d_call: TRBD1
j_call: TRBJ1-5
clone_size: few

cdr3_aa: CASSPSPGDQNEKLFF
cdr3_nt: TGTGCCAGCAGCCCAAGCCCCGGGGATCAAAATGAAAAACTGTTTTTT
v_call: TRBV7-9
d_call: .
j_call: TRBJ1-4
clone_size: .

cdr3_aa: CASNTGTGVTYEQYF
cdr3_nt: TGTGCCAGCAATACCGGGACAGGGGTGACCTACGAGCAGTACTTC
v_call: TRBV5-5
d_call: TRBD1
j_call: TRBJ2-7
clone_size: .

cdr3_aa: CASSQDKVRAYNEQFF
cdr3_nt: TGTGCCAGCAGCCAAGACAAGGTGAGAGCCTACAATGAGCAGTTCTTC
v_call: TRBV7-9
d_call: .
j_call: TRBJ2-1
clone_size: many

cdr3_aa: CASSYEVAYSNQPQHF
cdr3_nt: TGTGCCAGCAGTTACGAGGTGGCCTATAGCAATCAGCCCCAGCATTTT
v_call: TRBV6-6
d_call: .
j_call: TRBJ1-5
clone_size: .

cdr3_aa: CSVRGGWRSEAFF
cdr3_nt: TGCAGTGTTAGAGGGGGTTGGAGGTCTGAAGCTTTCTTT
v_call: TRBV20-1
d_call: .
j_call: TRBJ1-1
clone_size: few

cdr3_aa: CASKGGRGSYNEQFF
cdr3_nt: TGTGCCAGCAAGGGGGGAAGGGGGTCCTACAATGAGCAGTTCTTC
v_call: TRBV12-3/TRBV12-4
d_call: .
j_call: TRBJ2-1
clone_size: .

cdr3_aa: CSATWRGVEQYF
cdr3_nt: TGCAGTGCAACGTGGAGGGGGGTCGAGCAGTACTTC
v_call: TRBV20-1
d_call: .
j_call: TRBJ2-7
clone_size: .

cdr3_aa: CASSVAQGLAGVYNEQFF
cdr3_nt: TGTGCCAGCAGCGTAGCCCAAGGACTAGCGGGAGTTTACAATGAGCAGTTCTTC
v_call: TRBV9
d_call: TRBD2
j_call: TRBJ2-1
clone_size: .

cdr3_aa: CSAPTSSYEQYF
cdr3_nt: TGCAGTGCTCCGACTAGTTCCTACGAGCAGTACTTC
v_call: TRBV20-1
d_call: .
j_call: TRBJ2-7
clone_size: many

cdr3_aa: CASSLEIGRAKNIQYF
cdr3_nt: TGCGCCAGCAGCTTGGAGATCGGGCGGGCCAAAAACATTCAGTACTTC
v_call: TRBV5-1
d_call: .
j_call: TRBJ2-4
clone_size: .

cdr3_aa: CASSQPRAGGRYERYF
cdr3_nt: TGTGCCAGCAGCCAACCCCGAGCGGGAGGTCGGTACGAGCGGTACTTC
v_call: TRBV7-2
d_call: TRBD2
j_call: TRBJ2-4
clone_size: once

cdr3_aa: CASSLSRQGVAYEQYF
cdr3_nt: TGTGCCAGCAGTTTATCGCGGCAGGGTGTCGCCTACGAGCAGTACTTC
v_call: TRBV27
d_call: .
j_call: TRBJ2-7
clone_size: few

cdr3_aa: CASRDKTNTEAFF
cdr3_nt: TGCGCCAGCAGGGACAAGACGAACACTGAAGCTTTCTTT
v_call: TRBV5-1
d_call: .
j_call: TRBJ1-1
clone_size: few

cdr3_aa: CASSFGGKGEQYF
cdr3_nt: TGTGCCAGCAGTTTCGGGGGAAAGGGTGAGCAGTACTTC
v_call: TRBV12-3/TRBV12-4
d_call: .
j_call: TRBJ2-7
clone_size: many

cdr3_aa: CTSSDVQGSGEQYF
cdr3_nt: TGTACCAGCAGTGACGTACAGGGGTCCGGCGAGCAGTACTTC
v_call: TRBV6-2/TRBV6-3
d_call: TRBD1
j_call: TRBJ2-7
clone_size: few

cdr3_aa: CASSMGARGTEAFF
cdr3_nt: TGTGCCAGTAGTATGGGGGCCAGAGGGACTGAAGCTTTCTTT
v_call: TRBV19
d_call: .
j_call: TRBJ1-1
clone_size: few

cdr3_aa: CASTPTTYQPQHF
cdr3_nt: TGTGCCAGCACCCCAACGACCTATCAGCCCCAGCATTTT
v_call: TRBV28
d_call: .
j_call: TRBJ1-5
clone_size: .

cdr3_aa: CASSFWTSGGDEQFF
cdr3_nt: TGTGCCAGCAGCTTCTGGACTAGCGGGGGGGATGAGCAGTTCTTC
v_call: TRBV7-2
d_call: TRBD2
j_call: TRBJ2-1
clone_size: .

cdr3_aa: CSARDRAAITDTQYF
cdr3_nt: TGCAGTGCTAGAGATAGGGCGGCGATCACAGATACGCAGTATTTT
v_call: TRBV20-1
d_call: .
j_call: TRBJ2-3
clone_size: few

cdr3_aa: CASSLDVGGGAKTQYF
cdr3_nt: TGTGCCAGCAGCTTAGATGTCGGCGGGGGCGCGAAGACCCAGTACTTC
v_call: TRBV11-2
d_call: .
j_call: TRBJ2-5
clone_size: few

cdr3_aa: CASSLRGDTDAQYF
cdr3_nt: TGTGCCAGCAGTTTACGAGGGGACACAGATGCGCAGTATTTT
v_call: TRBV12-3/TRBV12-4
d_call: .
j_call: TRBJ2-3
clone_size: .

cdr3_aa: CSVEFQRGPNTGELFF
cdr3_nt: TGCAGCGTTGAGTTCCAGCGGGGGCCGAACACCGGGGAGCTGTTTTTT
v_call: TRBV29-1
d_call: TRBD2
j_call: TRBJ2-2
clone_size: .

cdr3_aa: CASRSQGRNYGYTF
cdr3_nt: TGTGCCAGCAGATCACAGGGGAGGAACTATGGCTACACCTTC
v_call: TRBV12-3/TRBV12-4
d_call: TRBD1
j_call: TRBJ1-2
clone_size: few

cdr3_aa: CASSPSLQGTDTQYF
cdr3_nt: TGTGCCAGCTCACCGTCTTTGCAGGGCACAGATACGCAGTATTTT
v_call: TRBV18
d_call: .
j_call: TRBJ2-3
clone_size: few

cdr3_aa: CASSLALAGAKVNEQFF
cdr3_nt: TGTGCCAGCAGCTTAGCACTAGCGGGCGCGAAGGTCAATGAGCAGTTCTTC
v_call: TRBV7-9
d_call: TRBD2
j_call: TRBJ2-1
clone_size: .

cdr3_aa: CASSESSGGIETQYF
cdr3_nt: TGTGCCAGCAGTGAATCCAGCGGGGGTATCGAGACCCAGTACTTC
v_call: TRBV25-1
d_call: TRBD2
j_call: TRBJ2-5
clone_size: few

cdr3_aa: CAGSRPGQIIGEQFF
cdr3_nt: TGTGCCGGCAGCCGCCCGGGACAGATAATTGGTGAGCAGTTCTTC
v_call: TRBV5-4
d_call: TRBD1
j_call: TRBJ2-1
clone_size: .

cdr3_aa: CASNRQGSGTGELFF
cdr3_nt: TGTGCCAGCAACCGACAGGGGTCCGGCACCGGGGAGCTGTTTTTT
v_call: TRBV7-9
d_call: TRBD1
j_call: TRBJ2-2
clone_size: .

cdr3_aa: CASSPLGAGVDVVQFF
cdr3_nt: TGTGCCAGCAGCCCCCTGGGGGCGGGAGTGGATGTGGTGCAGTTCTTC
v_call: TRBV3-1
d_call: .
j_call: TRBJ2-1
clone_size: .

cdr3_aa: CASSPDGTVQYEQYF
cdr3_nt: TGTGCCAGCAGCCCCGATGGGACAGTACAATACGAGCAGTACTTC
v_call: TRBV7-2
d_call: TRBD1
j_call: TRBJ2-7
clone_size: many

cdr3_aa: CASSSSGGLNEQFF
cdr3_nt: TGTGCCAGCAGTTCTAGCGGGGGTTTGAATGAGCAGTTCTTC
v_call: TRBV2
d_call: TRBD2
j_call: TRBJ2-1
clone_size: .

cdr3_aa: CASSLLSQGAYTEAFF
cdr3_nt: TGTGCCAGCAGCTTATTGTCCCAGGGGGCGTACACTGAAGCTTTCTTT
v_call: TRBV7-2
d_call: TRBD1
j_call: TRBJ1-1
clone_size: .

cdr3_aa: CASSLRAEGQYF
cdr3_nt: TGTGCCAGCAGCTTGAGAGCAGAGGGGCAGTACTTC
v_call: TRBV5-6
d_call: .
j_call: TRBJ2-4
clone_size: .

cdr3_aa: CASSLGDYTNEQFF
cdr3_nt: TGCGCCAGCAGCTTGGGGGACTATACCAATGAGCAGTTCTTC
v_call: TRBV5-1
d_call: TRBD2
j_call: TRBJ2-1
clone_size: few

cdr3_aa: CSVARTGAGWPQHF
cdr3_nt: TGCAGCGTTGCCCGGACAGGGGCAGGGTGGCCCCAGCATTTT
v_call: TRBV29-1
d_call: TRBD1
j_call: TRBJ1-5
clone_size: few

cdr3_aa: CASSNQGSRTEAFF
cdr3_nt: TGTGCCAGCAGCAATCAGGGCTCTCGCACTGAAGCTTTCTTT
v_call: TRBV3-1
d_call: .
j_call: TRBJ1-1
clone_size: few

cdr3_aa: CASSFDSGLGGANYGYTF
cdr3_nt: TGCGCCAGCAGCTTCGACTCCGGGCTGGGGGGCGCCAACTATGGCTACACCTTC
v_call: TRBV5-1
d_call: .
j_call: TRBJ1-2
clone_size: few

cdr3_aa: CASSPGDRNAGELFF
cdr3_nt: TGCGCCAGCAGCCCGGGGGACAGAAACGCCGGGGAGCTGTTTTTT
v_call: TRBV5-1
d_call: .
j_call: TRBJ2-2
clone_size: .

cdr3_aa: CASSVAASTEAFF
cdr3_nt: TGTGCCAGCAGCGTAGCGGCCTCCACTGAAGCTTTCTTT
v_call: TRBV9
d_call: .
j_call: TRBJ1-1
clone_size: .

cdr3_aa: CASSLVGNSYEQYF
cdr3_nt: TGCGCCAGCAGCTTGGTTGGCAATTCCTACGAGCAGTACTTC
v_call: TRBV5-1
d_call: .
j_call: TRBJ2-7
clone_size: many

cdr3_aa: CASSQTYTNQPQHF
cdr3_nt: TGTGCCAGCAGTCAGACGTATACCAATCAGCCCCAGCATTTT
v_call: TRBV2
d_call: .
j_call: TRBJ1-5
clone_size: .

cdr3_aa: CASSLTSGRGYQETQYF
cdr3_nt: TGTGCCAGCAGCTTAACTAGCGGGAGGGGGTACCAAGAGACCCAGTACTTC
v_call: TRBV11-2
d_call: TRBD2
j_call: TRBJ2-5
clone_size: .

cdr3_aa: CASSSTRGGRIDTQYF
cdr3_nt: TGTGCCAGCAGCTCGACGCGGGGGGGCAGGATAGATACGCAGTATTTT
v_call: TRBV5-6
d_call: TRBD2
j_call: TRBJ2-3
clone_size: .